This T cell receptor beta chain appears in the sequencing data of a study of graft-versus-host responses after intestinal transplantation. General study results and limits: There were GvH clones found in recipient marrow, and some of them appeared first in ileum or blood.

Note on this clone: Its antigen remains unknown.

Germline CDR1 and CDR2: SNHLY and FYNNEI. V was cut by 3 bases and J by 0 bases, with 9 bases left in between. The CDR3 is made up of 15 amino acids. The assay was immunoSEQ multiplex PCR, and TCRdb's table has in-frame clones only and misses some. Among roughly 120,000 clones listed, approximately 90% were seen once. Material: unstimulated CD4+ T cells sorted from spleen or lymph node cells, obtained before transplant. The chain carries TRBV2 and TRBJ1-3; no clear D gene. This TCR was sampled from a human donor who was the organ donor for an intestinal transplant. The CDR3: CASSEKSLSGNTIYF. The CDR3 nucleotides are TGTGCCAGCAGTGAGAAAAGCCTCTCTGGAAACACCATATATTTT.